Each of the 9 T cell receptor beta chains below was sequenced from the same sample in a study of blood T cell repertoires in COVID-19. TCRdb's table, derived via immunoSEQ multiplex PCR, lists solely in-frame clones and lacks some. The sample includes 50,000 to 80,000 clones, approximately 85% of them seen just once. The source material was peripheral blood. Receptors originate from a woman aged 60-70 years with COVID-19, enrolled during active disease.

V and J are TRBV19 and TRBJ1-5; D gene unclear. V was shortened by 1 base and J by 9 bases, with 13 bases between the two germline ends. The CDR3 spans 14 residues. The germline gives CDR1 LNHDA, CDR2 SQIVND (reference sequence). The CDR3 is CASSIGAGRGPQHF. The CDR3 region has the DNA TGTGCCAGTAGTATAGGGGCAGGTCGGGGGCCCCAGCATTTT. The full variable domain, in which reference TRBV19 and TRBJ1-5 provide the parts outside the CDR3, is DGGITQSPKYLFRKEGQNVTLSCEQNLNHDAMYWYRQDPGQGLRLIYYSQIVNDFQKGDIAEGYSVSREKKESFPLTVTSAQKNPTAFYLCASSIGAGRGPQHFGDGTRLSIL.

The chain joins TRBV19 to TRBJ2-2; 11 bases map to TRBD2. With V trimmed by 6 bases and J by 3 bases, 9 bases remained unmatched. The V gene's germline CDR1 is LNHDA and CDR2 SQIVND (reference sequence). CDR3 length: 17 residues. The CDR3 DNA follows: TGTGCCAGTAGCCCACTAGCGGGGGCATTAGACACCGGGGAGCTGTTTTTT. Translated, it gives CASSPLAGALDTGELFF.

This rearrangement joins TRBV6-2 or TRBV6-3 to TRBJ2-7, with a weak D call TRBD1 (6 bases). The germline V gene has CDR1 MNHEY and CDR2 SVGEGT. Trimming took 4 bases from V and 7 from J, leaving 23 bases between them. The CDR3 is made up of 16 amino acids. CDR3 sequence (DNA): TGTGCCAGCAGTTTCGTTGAGCGTTGGGGGCAGAAGGAGCAGTACTTC. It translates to CASSFVERWGQKEQYF.

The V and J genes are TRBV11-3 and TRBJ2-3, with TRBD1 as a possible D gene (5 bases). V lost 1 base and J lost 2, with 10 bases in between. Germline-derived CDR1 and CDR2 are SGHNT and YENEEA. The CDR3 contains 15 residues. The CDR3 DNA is TGTGCCAGCAGCTTAGGTGTCAGGGACACAGATACGCAGTATTTT. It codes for CASSLGVRDTDTQYF.

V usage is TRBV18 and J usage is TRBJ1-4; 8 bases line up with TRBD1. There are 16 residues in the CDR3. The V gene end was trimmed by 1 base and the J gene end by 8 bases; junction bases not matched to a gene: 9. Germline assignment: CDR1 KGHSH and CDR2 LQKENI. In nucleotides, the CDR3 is TGTGCCAGCTCACCACTAAAGGACAGGGTTTGGGAAAAACTGTTTTTT. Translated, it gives CASSPLKDRVWEKLFF.

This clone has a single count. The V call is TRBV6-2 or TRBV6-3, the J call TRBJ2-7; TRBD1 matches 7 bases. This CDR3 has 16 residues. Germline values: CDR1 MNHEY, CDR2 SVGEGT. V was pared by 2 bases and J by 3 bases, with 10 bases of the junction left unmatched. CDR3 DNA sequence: TGTGCCAGCAGTTACCCCGAGGGGGCCAACGACTACGAGCAGTACTTC. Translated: CASSYPEGANDYEQYF.

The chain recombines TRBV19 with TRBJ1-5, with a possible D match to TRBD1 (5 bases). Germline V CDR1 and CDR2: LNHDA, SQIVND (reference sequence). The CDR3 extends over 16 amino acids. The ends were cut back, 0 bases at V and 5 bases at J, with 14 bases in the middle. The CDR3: CASSIDGTGEYQPQHF. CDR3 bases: TGTGCCAGTAGTATAGATGGGACGGGAGAGTATCAGCCCCAGCATTTT.

The CDR3, as DNA: TGTGCCAGCAGTCGGCGGACTCTTCAGGCCAAAAACATTCAGTACTTC. Encoded protein: CASSRRTLQAKNIQYF. V gene TRBV27 combines with J gene TRBJ2-4, with D possibly being TRBD2 (5 bases). V lost 5 bases and J 1 base, leaving 15 bases between the germline ends. There are 16 residues in the CDR3. Germline V lookup: CDR1 MNHEY, CDR2 SMNVEV (reference sequence).

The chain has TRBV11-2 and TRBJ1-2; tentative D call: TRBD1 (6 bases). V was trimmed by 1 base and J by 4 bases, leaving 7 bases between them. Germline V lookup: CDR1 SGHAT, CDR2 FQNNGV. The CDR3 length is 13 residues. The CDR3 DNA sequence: TGTGCCAGCAGCTTAGGGGGGCGCTATGGCTACACCTTC. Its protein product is CASSLGGRYGYTF.